The sequence of this TCR beta chain was determined in a study of graft-versus-host responses after intestinal transplantation. Study-level information: Tacrolimus and steroids were given for 3 to 4 years to all recipients after anti-thymocyte globulin induction. Study findings and constraints: GvH clones appeared in recipient marrow, some first in ileum or blood. Allograft graft-versus-host to host-versus-graft clonal ratios ran high in patients with graft-donor T cell macrochimerism. Early post-transplant HvG declines tracked with peak circulating GvH clone levels.

Remarks on this clone: No antigen is known for it.

Only in-frame clones appear in the TCRdb table, and some are missing; sequencing was by immunoSEQ multiplex PCR. The sample carries more than 70,000 clones, about 90% recorded once. CDR1 is LNHDA, CDR2 SQIVND, per germline (reference sequence). There are 15 residues in the CDR3. Trimming removed 3 bases at V and 1 base at J, with 10 bases between. The chain uses TRBV19 and TRBJ1-5, with unresolved D. The TCR originated in a human donor who received an intestinal transplant. The sequences come from unstimulated CD4+ T cells sorted from spleen or lymph node cells, collected before intestinal transplant. The CDR3 sequence: CASSMPGWSNQPQHF. Here the CDR3 DNA reads TGTGCCAGTAGTATGCCCGGGTGGAGCAATCAGCCCCAGCATTTT.